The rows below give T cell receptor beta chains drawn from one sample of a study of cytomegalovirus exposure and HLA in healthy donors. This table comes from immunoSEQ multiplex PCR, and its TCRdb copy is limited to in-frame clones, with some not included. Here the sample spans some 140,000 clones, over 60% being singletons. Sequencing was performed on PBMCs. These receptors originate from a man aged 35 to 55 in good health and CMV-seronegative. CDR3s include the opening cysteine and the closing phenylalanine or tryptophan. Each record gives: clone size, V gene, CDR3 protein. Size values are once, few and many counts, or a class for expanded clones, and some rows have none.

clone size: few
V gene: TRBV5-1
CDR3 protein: CASRVGTSGIGDEQFF

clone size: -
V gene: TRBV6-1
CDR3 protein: CASSAIDRVSYGYTF

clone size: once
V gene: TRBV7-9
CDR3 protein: CASSLPGLGTDEQFF

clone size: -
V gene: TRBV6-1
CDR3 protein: CASKTQGDTEAFF

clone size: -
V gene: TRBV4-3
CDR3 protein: CASSLTSGTRIRWDEQFF

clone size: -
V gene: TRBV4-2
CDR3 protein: CASSQGQGTAGRGDTQYF

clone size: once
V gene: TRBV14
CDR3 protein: CASSQEEGRSGANVLTF

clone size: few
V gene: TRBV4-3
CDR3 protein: CASSQGTADHEQYF

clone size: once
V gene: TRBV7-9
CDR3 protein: CASSGRGTGQGQFF

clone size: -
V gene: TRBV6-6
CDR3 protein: CAHTRQGEEQYF

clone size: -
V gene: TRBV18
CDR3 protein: CASSPRRQGGGQETQYF

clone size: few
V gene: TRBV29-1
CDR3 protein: CSVEGELHTDTQYF

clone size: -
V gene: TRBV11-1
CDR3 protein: CASSFQGANTEAFF

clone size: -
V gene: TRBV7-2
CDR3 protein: CASSFTVAKNIQYF

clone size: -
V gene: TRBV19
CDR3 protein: CASSRGQVATEAFF

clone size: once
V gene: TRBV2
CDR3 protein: CASREWATGGYYQPQHF

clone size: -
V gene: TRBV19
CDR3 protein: CASSILAGNNEQFF

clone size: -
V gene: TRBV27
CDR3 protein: CASSSGTGGSNTEAFF

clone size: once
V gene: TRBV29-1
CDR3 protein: CSVEKGTGWSYGYTF

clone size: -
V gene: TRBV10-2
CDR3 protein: CASGAGALVEQFF

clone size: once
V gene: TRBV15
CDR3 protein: CATSREHPIVEGPYNEQFF

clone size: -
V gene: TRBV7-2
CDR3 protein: CASSLGVRGGNEKLFF

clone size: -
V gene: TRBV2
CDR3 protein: CASSDRESYNSPLHF

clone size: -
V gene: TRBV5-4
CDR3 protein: CASSTGLAAHRVDTQYF